One sample yielded the 6 T cell receptor beta chains listed below, sequenced in a study of blood T cell repertoires in COVID-19. The table came from immunoSEQ multiplex PCR; TCRdb's copy has only in-frame clones and leaves some out. The data contain 98,000 or so clones, about 83% of them singletons. The sequencing sample was made of peripheral blood. These receptors all come from a woman in her 70s with acute or convalescent COVID-19.

This clone was detected once. The chain carries TRBV5-6 and TRBJ2-2; 8 nucleotides line up with TRBD1. The CDR3 has 16 residues. Germline V lookup: CDR1 SGHDT, CDR2 YYEEEE. V was clipped by 3 bases and J by 5 bases; unmatched bases: 9. The CDR3 coding sequence is TGTGCCAGCAGCTGGAAGACAGGGGTAATTACCGGGGAGCTGTTTTTT. This encodes CASSWKTGVITGELFF.

This clone appeared once. The gene calls are TRBV7-3 and TRBJ2-2, with TRBD2 identical over 8 bases. The length of the CDR3 is 17 residues. V was pared by 2 bases and J by 6 bases, with 11 bases of the junction left unmatched. Per the germline V gene, CDR1 is SGHTA and CDR2 is FQGTGA. This CDR3 is CASSLFRREDHPGELFF. In DNA form, the CDR3 reads TGTGCCAGCAGCTTATTTCGGCGGGAGGACCACCCCGGGGAGCTGTTTTTT.

The chain employs TRBV20-1 and TRBJ2-1; D is unclear. V lost 1 base, J lost 9 bases, and 7 bases lay in between. This CDR3 is built from 11 residues. CDR1 and CDR2 (germline): DFQATT, SNEGSKA (reference sequence). The CDR3 sequence is CSARVEAEQFF. As DNA, the CDR3 is TGCAGTGCTAGAGTCGAGGCTGAGCAGTTCTTC.

This chain joins TRBV18 and TRBJ1-1; 7 nucleotides align to TRBD1. The CDR3 covers 14 residues. Germline values: CDR1 KGHSH, CDR2 LQKENI. The ends lost 5 bases at V and 1 base at J; junction bases unmatched: 4. The chain's CDR3 is CASSRQGTNTEAFF. CDR3 sequence (DNA): TGTGCCAGCTCAAGACAGGGTACGAACACTGAAGCTTTCTTT.

The chain joins TRBV6-1 to TRBJ2-7; tentative D call: TRBD2 (5 bases). V was pared by 0 bases and J by 4 bases, with 13 bases between. Germline V gene sequence: CDR1 MNHNS, CDR2 SASEGT. The CDR3 totals 15 residues. Written as DNA, the CDR3 is TGTGCCAGCAGTGAAGCGCCTTCTCTAGCATACGAGCAGTACGTC. Its translation: CASSEAPSLAYEQYV.

The genes are TRBV7-9 and TRBJ1-2; 11 bases are a match to TRBD1. CDR1 is SEHNR, CDR2 FQNEAQ, per germline (reference sequence). V was clipped by 5 bases and J by 14 bases; unmatched bases: 10. The CDR3 is 13 amino acids. CDR3 coding DNA: TGTGCCAGCAGCCCTAGTGGGACAGGGGGGAAGACCTTC. Protein product: CASSPSGTGGKTF.